This T cell receptor (beta chain) is drawn from a study of shared clonotypes between healthy human individuals. Study-wide results and caveats: A few donors showed sharing of approximately 5% of naive CD4 clonotypes.

V was cut by 5 bases and J by 5 bases, with 15 bases left in between. Germline CDR1 is SGHAT and CDR2 is FQDESV (reference sequence). The CDR3 is 15 amino acids. As regards this clone: Its antigen is as yet unknown.

The run depth of the assay was deep. TCRdb keeps only in-frame clones here, not all; method: immunoSEQ multiplex PCR. Of fewer than 3 million clones in the sample, around 92% were seen once. This sequence originates from a young man in good health. Some clones in this sample may be carry-over from other donors' samples. Sequenced material: naive CD4+ T cells from PBMCs. Subset here: CD45RA+ positively selected. The chain combines TRBV11-1 with TRBJ1-4; TRBD1 might be the D (6 bases). The CDR3 sequence: CASSPSGTSNEKLFF. The CDR3 region has the DNA TGTGCCAGCAGCCCATCCGGGACATCGAATGAAAAACTGTTTTTT.